Presented here are 9 T cell receptor beta chains from one specimen sequenced in a study of chemoradiotherapy in HPV16-positive cancers. Profiling relied on immunoSEQ multiplex PCR, and the TCRdb table lists in-frame clones only, not all of them. This sample yields more than 10,000 clones, of which 70% to 80% are seen a single time; about 1.4% belongs to the top ten. The sample was acquired from a patient who underwent chemoradiotherapy. The receptors were sampled from a human donor with HPV-associated anogenital cancer.

This clone was detected once. The CDR3 region is CASSLAPEGLNTEAFF. CDR3 bases: TGTGCCAGCAGCTTAGCCCCTGAGGGATTGAACACTGAAGCTTTCTTT. V usage is TRBV7-9 and J usage is TRBJ1-1; D is unresolved. Germline V lookup: CDR1 SEHNR, CDR2 FQNEAQ (reference sequence). V was trimmed by 0 bases and J by 0 bases, leaving 11 bases between them. The CDR3 contains 16 residues.

The V call is TRBV6-1, the J call TRBJ1-2; tentatively, D is TRBD1 (5 bases). The CDR3 consists of 16 residues. CDR1 is MNHNS, CDR2 SASEGT, per germline. V lost 2 bases to trimming and J lost 0 bases, with 13 bases between them. CDR3 DNA: TGTGCCAGCAGTGAATTTTCGACAGAAACTAACTATGGCTACACCTTC. Its translation: CASSEFSTETNYGYTF.

This clone appeared a few times. V and J are TRBV5-4 and TRBJ2-5, with 9 bases aligning to TRBD2. The V segment lost 0 bases and the J segment 2 bases; nucleotides outside the gene matches: 5. The CDR3 extends over 16 amino acids. Germline V gene sequence: CDR1 SGHNT, CDR2 YYREEE (reference sequence). CDR3 nucleotides: TGTGCCAGCAGCTTGGGACTAGCGGCTGAACAAGAGACCCAGTACTTC. As protein: CASSLGLAAEQETQYF.

This clone has only a few counts. The rearrangement joins TRBV7-3 to TRBJ1-1, with D uncertain. The CDR3 has 14 amino acids. CDR1 is SGHTA and CDR2 is FQGTGA in the germline V gene. Deletions cut 2 bases from V and 0 bases from J, with 7 bases between. The CDR3 DNA is TGTGCCAGCAGCTTATCCAGTGTGAACACTGAAGCTTTCTTT. This codes for CASSLSSVNTEAFF.

This rearrangement joins TRBV19 to TRBJ1-1, with 9 bases fitting TRBD1. J lost 7 bases, V lost 7 bases, and 13 bases had no gene match. Germline V lookup: CDR1 LNHDA, CDR2 SQIVND (reference sequence). The CDR3 is made up of 15 amino acids. As DNA, the CDR3 is TGTGCCAGTACCCCTAATGGCGGACAGGGGAGTGAAGCTTTCTTT. Translating it yields CASTPNGGQGSEAFF.

This clone was seen a few times. The V and J genes are TRBV19 and TRBJ1-2; D is unresolved. The CDR3 totals 14 residues. The V and J ends lost 1 base and 5 bases respectively, with 11 bases between them. Germline lookup yields CDR1 LNHDA and CDR2 SQIVND (reference sequence). CDR3 region: CASSIGRAVYGYTF. The CDR3 DNA reads as TGTGCCAGTAGTATAGGGAGGGCGGTTTATGGCTACACCTTC.

This clone was recorded only once. The rearrangement links TRBV30 to TRBJ2-1; D unclear. The V end was cut by 7 bases, the J end by 7 bases, with 17 bases between. Per the germline V gene, CDR1 is GTSNPN and CDR2 is SVGIG (reference sequence). The CDR3 loop spans 13 amino acids. CDR3 nucleotide sequence: TGTGCCTACGACTTAGAAGGTACGAATGAGCAGTTCTTC. As protein: CAYDLEGTNEQFF.

CDR3 coding DNA: TGTGCCAGCAGTTCTGGCACAGATACGCAGTATTTT. Translated: CASSSGTDTQYF. This sequence joins TRBV27 and TRBJ2-3; D remains ambiguous. V dropped 4 bases and J dropped 1 base, with 3 bases sitting between them. The CDR3 has 12 amino acids. CDR1 and CDR2 (germline): MNHEY, SMNVEV (reference sequence).

V and J are TRBV7-2 and TRBJ2-5; D not resolved. The DNA end is more similar to TRBJ2-7, so the J call may be wrong. Germline V gene lookup returns CDR1 SGHTA and CDR2 FQGNSA. This CDR3 is 14 amino acids long. This chain's CDR3 is CASSLSEVSYEQYF. CDR3 nucleotides: TGTGCCAGCAGCTTAAGCGAAGTGAGCTACGAGCAGTACTTC.